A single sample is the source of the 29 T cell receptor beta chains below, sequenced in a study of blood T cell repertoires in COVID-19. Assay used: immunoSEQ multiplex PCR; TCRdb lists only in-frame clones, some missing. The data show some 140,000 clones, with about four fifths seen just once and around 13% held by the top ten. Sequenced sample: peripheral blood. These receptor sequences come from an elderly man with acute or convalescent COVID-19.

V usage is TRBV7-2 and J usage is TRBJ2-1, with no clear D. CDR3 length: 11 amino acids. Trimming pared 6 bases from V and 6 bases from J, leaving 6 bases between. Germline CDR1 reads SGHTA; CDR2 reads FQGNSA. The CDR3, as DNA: TGTGCCAGCAGGTTCGTCAATGAGCAGTTCTTC. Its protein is CASRFVNEQFF.

The CDR3 DNA reads as TGCGCCAGCGGACCGGCCGGGACTTATGAGCAGTTCTTC. As protein: CASGPAGTYEQFF. The chain combines TRBV5-1 with TRBJ2-1; D perhaps matches TRBD2 (6 bases). Trimming stripped 7 bases from V and 8 bases from J, with 16 bases between. The germline gives CDR1 SGHRS, CDR2 YFSETQ. CDR3 length: 13 amino acids.

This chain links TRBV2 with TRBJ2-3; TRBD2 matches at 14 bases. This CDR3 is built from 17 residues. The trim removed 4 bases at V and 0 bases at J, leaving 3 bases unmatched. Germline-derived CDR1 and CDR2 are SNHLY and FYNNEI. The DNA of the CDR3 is TGTGCCAGCAGTGGGACTAGCGGGGGGTCTAGCACAGATACGCAGTATTTT. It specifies CASSGTSGGSSTDTQYF.

CDR3 region: CASSSIGRVRATEAFF. CDR3 sequence (DNA): TGCGCCAGCAGCTCGATTGGCAGGGTTCGTGCGACTGAAGCTTTCTTT. This chain joins TRBV5-1 and TRBJ1-1; D may be TRBD1 (5 bases). The CDR3 spans 16 residues. Trimming pared 3 bases from V and 5 bases from J, leaving 20 bases between. Germline CDR1 reads SGHRS; CDR2 reads YFSETQ.

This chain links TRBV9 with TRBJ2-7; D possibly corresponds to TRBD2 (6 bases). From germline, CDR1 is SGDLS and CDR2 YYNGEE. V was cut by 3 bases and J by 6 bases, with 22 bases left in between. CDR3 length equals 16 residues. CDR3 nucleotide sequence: TGTGCCAGCAGCGCTCCCCCCGGGACTGGGCCTGCCGAGCAGTACTTC. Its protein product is CASSAPPGTGPAEQYF.

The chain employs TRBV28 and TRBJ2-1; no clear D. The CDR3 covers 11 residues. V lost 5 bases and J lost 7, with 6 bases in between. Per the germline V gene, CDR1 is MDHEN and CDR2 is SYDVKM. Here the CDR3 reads CASSPRNEQFF. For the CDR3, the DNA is TGTGCCAGCAGTCCTAGGAATGAGCAGTTCTTC.

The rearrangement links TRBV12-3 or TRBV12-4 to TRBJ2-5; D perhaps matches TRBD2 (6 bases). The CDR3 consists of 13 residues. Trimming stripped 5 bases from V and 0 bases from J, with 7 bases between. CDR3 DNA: TGTGCCAGCAGTCCGGGGGACCAAGAGACCCAGTACTTC. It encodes CASSPGDQETQYF.

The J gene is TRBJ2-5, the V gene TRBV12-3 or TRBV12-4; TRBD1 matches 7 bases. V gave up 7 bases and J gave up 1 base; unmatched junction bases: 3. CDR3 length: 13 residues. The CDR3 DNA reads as TGTGCCAGCACCAGGGACAGCCAAGAGACCCAGTACTTC. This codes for CASTRDSQETQYF.

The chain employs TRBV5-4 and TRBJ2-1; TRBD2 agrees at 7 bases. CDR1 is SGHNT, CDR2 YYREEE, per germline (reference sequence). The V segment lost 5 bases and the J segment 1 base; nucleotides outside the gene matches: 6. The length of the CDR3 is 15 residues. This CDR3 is CASSSGLRSYNEQFF. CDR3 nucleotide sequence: TGTGCCAGCAGTTCGGGACTAAGGTCCTACAATGAGCAGTTCTTC.

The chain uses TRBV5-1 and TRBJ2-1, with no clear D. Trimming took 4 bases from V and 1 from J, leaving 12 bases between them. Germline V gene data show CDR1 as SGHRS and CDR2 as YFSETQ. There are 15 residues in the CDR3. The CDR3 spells CASSPAQTSYNEQFF. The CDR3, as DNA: TGCGCCAGCAGCCCCGCCCAAACTTCCTACAATGAGCAGTTCTTC.

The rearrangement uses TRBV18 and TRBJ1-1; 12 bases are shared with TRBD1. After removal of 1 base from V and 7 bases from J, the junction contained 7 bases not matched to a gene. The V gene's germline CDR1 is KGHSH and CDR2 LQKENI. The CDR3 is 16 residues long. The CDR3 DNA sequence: TGTGCCAGCTCACCACTCCGGGACAGGGGGCTCGGTGAAGCTTTCTTT. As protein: CASSPLRDRGLGEAFF.

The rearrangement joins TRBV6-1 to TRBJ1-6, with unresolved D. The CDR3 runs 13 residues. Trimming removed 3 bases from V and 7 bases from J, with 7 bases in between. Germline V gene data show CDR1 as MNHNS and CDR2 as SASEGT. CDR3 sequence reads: CASSEGGNSPLHF. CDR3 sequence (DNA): TGTGCCAGCAGTGAGGGAGGAAATTCACCCCTCCACTTT.

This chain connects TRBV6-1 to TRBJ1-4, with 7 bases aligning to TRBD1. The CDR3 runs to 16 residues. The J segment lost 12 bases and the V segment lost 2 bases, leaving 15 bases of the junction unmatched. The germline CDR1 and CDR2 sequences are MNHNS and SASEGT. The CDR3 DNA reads TGTGCCAGCAGTGAACCCGGGACAGTTTACTTGAATCAACTGTTTTTT. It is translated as CASSEPGTVYLNQLFF.

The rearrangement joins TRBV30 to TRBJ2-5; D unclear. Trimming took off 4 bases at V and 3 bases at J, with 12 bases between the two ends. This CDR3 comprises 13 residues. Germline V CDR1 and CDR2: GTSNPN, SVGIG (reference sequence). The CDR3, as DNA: TGTGCCTGGATCTCGCAGAGCGAAGAGACCCAGTACTTC. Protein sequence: CAWISQSEETQYF. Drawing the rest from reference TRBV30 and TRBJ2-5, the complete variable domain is SQTIHQWPATLVQPVGSPLSLECTVEGTSNPNLYWYRQAAGRGLQLLFYSVGIGQISSEVPQNLSASRPQDRQFILSSKKLLLSDSGFYLCAWISQSEETQYFGPGTRLLVL.

CDR3 DNA: TGTGCCAGCAGCCCCCGACAGGGGGCGAATTCACCCCTCCACTTT. Its protein is CASSPRQGANSPLHF. This chain uses TRBV7-2 with TRBJ1-6, with 10 bases fitting TRBD1. J gave up 7 bases and V 5 bases, and 5 bases lay outside the gene matches. The V gene's germline CDR1 is SGHTA and CDR2 FQGNSA. The CDR3 runs 15 residues.

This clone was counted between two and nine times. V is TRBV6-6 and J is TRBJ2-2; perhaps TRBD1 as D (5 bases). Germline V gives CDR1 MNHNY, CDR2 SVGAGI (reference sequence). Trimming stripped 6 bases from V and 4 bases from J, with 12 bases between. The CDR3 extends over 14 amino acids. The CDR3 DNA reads TGTGCCAGCAGAATCGGACACCTCACCGGGGAGCTGTTTTTT. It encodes CASRIGHLTGELFF.

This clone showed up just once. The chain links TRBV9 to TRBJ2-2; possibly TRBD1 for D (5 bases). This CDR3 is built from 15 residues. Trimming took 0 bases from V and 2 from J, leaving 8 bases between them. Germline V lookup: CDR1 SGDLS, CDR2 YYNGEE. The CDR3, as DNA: TGTGCCAGCAGCGTAGGACAGTCCAACACCGGGGAGCTGTTTTTT. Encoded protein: CASSVGQSNTGELFF.

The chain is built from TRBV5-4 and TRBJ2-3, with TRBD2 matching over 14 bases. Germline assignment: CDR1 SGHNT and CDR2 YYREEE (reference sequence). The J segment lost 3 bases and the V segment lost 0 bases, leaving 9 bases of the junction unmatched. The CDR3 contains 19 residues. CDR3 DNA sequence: TGTGCCAGCAGCTTGGGCGGTTTCGGGACTAGCGGGGGAACAGATACGCAGTATTTT. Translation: CASSLGGFGTSGGTDTQYF.

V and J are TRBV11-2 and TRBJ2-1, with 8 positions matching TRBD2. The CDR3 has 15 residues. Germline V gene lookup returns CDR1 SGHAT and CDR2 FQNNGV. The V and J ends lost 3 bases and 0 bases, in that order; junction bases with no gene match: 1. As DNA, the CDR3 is TGTGCCAGCAGCTTCAGCGGGAGCTCCTACAATGAGCAGTTCTTC. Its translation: CASSFSGSSYNEQFF.

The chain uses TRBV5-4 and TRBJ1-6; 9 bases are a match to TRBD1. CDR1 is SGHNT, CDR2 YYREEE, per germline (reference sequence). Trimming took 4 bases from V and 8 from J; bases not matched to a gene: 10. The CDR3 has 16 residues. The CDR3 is CASSRPTGQGYSPLHF. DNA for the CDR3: TGTGCCAGCAGCCGGCCCACGGGACAGGGTTATTCACCCCTCCACTTT.

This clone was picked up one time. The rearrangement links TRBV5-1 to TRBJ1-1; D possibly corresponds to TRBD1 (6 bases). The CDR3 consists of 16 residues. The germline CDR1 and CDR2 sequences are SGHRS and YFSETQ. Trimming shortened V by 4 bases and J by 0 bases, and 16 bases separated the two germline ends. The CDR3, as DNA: TGCGCCAGCAGCCCTAGAGACAGGTCCCTGAACACTGAAGCTTTCTTT. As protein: CASSPRDRSLNTEAFF.

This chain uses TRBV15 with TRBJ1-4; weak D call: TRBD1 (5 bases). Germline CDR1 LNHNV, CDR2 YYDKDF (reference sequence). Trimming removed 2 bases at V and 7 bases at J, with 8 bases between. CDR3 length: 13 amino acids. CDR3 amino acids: CATSRQGFEKLFF. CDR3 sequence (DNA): TGTGCCACCAGCAGACAGGGTTTTGAAAAACTGTTTTTT.

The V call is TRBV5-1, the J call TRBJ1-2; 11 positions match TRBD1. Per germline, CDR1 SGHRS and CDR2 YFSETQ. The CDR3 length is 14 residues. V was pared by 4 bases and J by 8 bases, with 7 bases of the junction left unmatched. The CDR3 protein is CASSVGTGGVGYTF. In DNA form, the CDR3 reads TGCGCCAGCAGCGTCGGGACAGGGGGAGTGGGCTACACCTTC. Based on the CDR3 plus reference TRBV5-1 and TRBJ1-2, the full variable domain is KAGVTQTPRYLIKTRGQQVTLSCSPISGHRSVSWYQQTPGQGLQFLFEYFSETQRNKGNFPGRFSGRQFSNSRSEMNVSTLELGDSALYLCASSVGTGGVGYTFGSGTRLTVV.

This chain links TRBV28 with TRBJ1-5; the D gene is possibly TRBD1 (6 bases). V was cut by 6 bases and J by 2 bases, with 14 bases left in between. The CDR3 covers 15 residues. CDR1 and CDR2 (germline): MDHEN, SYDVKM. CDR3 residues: CASRPTGGGNQPQHF. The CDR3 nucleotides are TGTGCCAGCAGGCCGACAGGAGGAGGCAATCAGCCCCAGCATTTT.

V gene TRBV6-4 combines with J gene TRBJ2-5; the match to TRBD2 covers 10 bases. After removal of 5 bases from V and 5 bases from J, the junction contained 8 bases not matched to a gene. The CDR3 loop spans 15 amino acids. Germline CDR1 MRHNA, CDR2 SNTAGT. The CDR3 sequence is CASSSSGGAGETQYF. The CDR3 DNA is TGTGCCAGCAGTTCCAGCGGGGGGGCCGGGGAGACCCAGTACTTC.

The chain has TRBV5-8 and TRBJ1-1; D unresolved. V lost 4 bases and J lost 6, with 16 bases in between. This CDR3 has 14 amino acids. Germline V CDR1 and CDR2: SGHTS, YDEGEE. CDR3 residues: CASSGRHSGAEAFF. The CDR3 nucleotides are TGTGCCAGCAGCGGTAGACATTCTGGCGCTGAAGCTTTCTTT.

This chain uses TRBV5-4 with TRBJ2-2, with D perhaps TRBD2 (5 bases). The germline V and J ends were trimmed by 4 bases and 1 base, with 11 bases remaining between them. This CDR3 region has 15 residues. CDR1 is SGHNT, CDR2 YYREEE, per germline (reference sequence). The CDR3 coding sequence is TGTGCCAGCAGCCTGCCGGGGAAGAACACCGGGGAGCTGTTTTTT. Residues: CASSLPGKNTGELFF.

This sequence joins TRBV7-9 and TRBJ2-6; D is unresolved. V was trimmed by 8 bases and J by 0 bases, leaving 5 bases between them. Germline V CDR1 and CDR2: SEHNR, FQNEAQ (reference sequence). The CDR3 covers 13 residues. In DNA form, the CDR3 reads TGTGCCAGCGATAGCTCTGGGGCCAACGTCCTGACTTTC. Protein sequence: CASDSSGANVLTF.

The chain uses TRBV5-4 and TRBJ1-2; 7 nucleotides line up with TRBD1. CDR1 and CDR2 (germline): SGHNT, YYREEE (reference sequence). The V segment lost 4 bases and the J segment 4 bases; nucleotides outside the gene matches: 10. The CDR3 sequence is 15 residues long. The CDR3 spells CASSADRGTAYGYTF. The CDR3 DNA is TGTGCCAGCAGCGCAGATAGGGGGACAGCCTATGGCTACACCTTC.